The 20 T cell receptor beta chains in this list originate from one sample, sequenced in a study of PD-1 blockade in classical Hodgkin lymphoma. The time point: cycle 4 day 1 (C4D1), after six to seven weeks of nivolumab. Following autologous stem cell transplantation, relapse occurred in every patient, and exposure to brentuximab vedotin varied. This table comes from immunoSEQ multiplex PCR, and its TCRdb copy is limited to in-frame clones, with some not included. Counted here are about 64,000 clones, over 85% occurring once; the ten biggest clones make up more than 7.5%. Sequenced material: peripheral blood mononuclear cells (PBMCs), taken before the fourth cycle of nivolumab. The receptors derive from a human donor with classical Hodgkin lymphoma.

The rearrangement joins TRBV18 to TRBJ2-3; TRBD2 agrees at 11 bases. The CDR3 extends over 18 amino acids. Germline lookup yields CDR1 KGHSH and CDR2 LQKENI. V was clipped by 0 bases and J by 4 bases; unmatched bases: 9. The CDR3 DNA sequence: TGTGCCAGCTCACCACCTCGCACTAGCGGGAGTCTCGCAGATACGCAGTATTTT. Its protein is CASSPPRTSGSLADTQYF.

J is TRBJ2-7 and V is TRBV5-1; 8 nucleotides align to TRBD2. Germline V lookup: CDR1 SGHRS, CDR2 YFSETQ. The ends lost 3 bases at V and 4 bases at J; junction bases unmatched: 9. This CDR3 contains 15 residues. CDR3 coding DNA: TGCGCCAGCAGCTGGACTAGCCACGAGCAATACGAGCAGTACTTC. Translating gives CASSWTSHEQYEQYF.

The chain carries TRBV12-5 and TRBJ2-6, with D maybe TRBD1 (5 bases). The CDR3 loop spans 14 amino acids. CDR1 LGHNT and CDR2 FRNRAP come from the germline V gene. Trimming took 3 bases from V and 2 from J, leaving 5 bases between them. This chain's CDR3 is CASGFRAGANVLTF. DNA for the CDR3: TGTGCTAGTGGTTTCAGGGCTGGGGCCAACGTCCTGACTTTC. Supplemented by reference TRBV12-5 and TRBJ2-6, the full variable domain reads DARVTQTPRHKVTEMGQEVTMRCQPILGHNTVFWYRQTMMQGLELLAYFRNRAPLDDSGMPKDRFSAEMPDATLATLKIQPSEPRDSAVYFCASGFRAGANVLTFGAGSRLTVL.

This clone has a single count. The V gene is TRBV6-1, the J gene TRBJ2-7; 9 bases map to TRBD1. With V trimmed by 3 bases and J by 1 base, 7 bases remained unmatched. Per germline, CDR1 MNHNS and CDR2 SASEGT. This CDR3 contains 16 residues. The CDR3 is CASSEWGGTGSYEQYF. The CDR3 DNA sequence: TGTGCCAGCAGTGAGTGGGGGGGGACAGGGTCCTACGAGCAGTACTTC.

A single count supports this clone. The chain recombines TRBV9 with TRBJ2-2, with D possibly TRBD2 on 6 matching bases. Germline CDR1 reads SGDLS; CDR2 reads YYNGEE. V was trimmed by 4 bases and J by 1 base, leaving 14 bases between them. The CDR3 loop spans 16 amino acids. The CDR3 region has the DNA TGTGCCAGCAGCCTTCAGGTAGCGGTGAACACCGGGGAGCTGTTTTTT. It yields the protein CASSLQVAVNTGELFF.

For the CDR3, the DNA is TGCGCCAGCAGCCCTACAGGGGGTTTATACAATGAGCAGTTCTTC. The encoded protein is CASSPTGGLYNEQFF. The chain combines TRBV5-1 with TRBJ2-1; 8 bases map to TRBD1. The V gene's germline CDR1 is SGHRS and CDR2 YFSETQ. With 4 bases clipped from V and 4 bases from J, the junction kept 7 bases outside the gene matches. The CDR3 runs 15 residues. Looking up the rest from reference TRBV5-1 and TRBJ2-1 gives the full variable domain: KAGVTQTPRYLIKTRGQQVTLSCSPISGHRSVSWYQQTPGQGLQFLFEYFSETQRNKGNFPGRFSGRQFSNSRSEMNVSTLELGDSALYLCASSPTGGLYNEQFFGPGTRLTVL.

This chain links TRBV7-8 with TRBJ2-7; 8 bases are a match to TRBD1. Germline V gives CDR1 SGHVS, CDR2 FQNEAQ. Trimming removed 5 bases from V and 2 bases from J; junction bases left unmatched: 5. This CDR3 is 14 amino acids long. The DNA of the CDR3 is TGTGCCAGCAGCCAAGGACAGGGAACCTACGAGCAGTACTTC. Translating gives CASSQGQGTYEQYF. The full variable domain, completed using reference TRBV7-8 and TRBJ2-7, is GAGVSQSPRYKVAKRGQDVALRCDPISGHVSLFWYQQALGQGPEFLTYFQNEAQLDKSGLPSDRFFAERPEGSVSTLKIQRTQQEDSAVYLCASSQGQGTYEQYFGPGTRLTVT.

This rearrangement joins TRBV29-1 to TRBJ1-2; 8 bases line up with TRBD1. The V gene end was trimmed by 6 bases and the J gene end by 6 bases; junction bases not matched to a gene: 6. There are 12 residues in the CDR3. Germline assignment: CDR1 SQVTM and CDR2 ANQGSEA. Written as DNA, the CDR3 is TGCAGCGTCACCGGACAGGGCGATGGCTACACCTTC. As protein: CSVTGQGDGYTF.

V and J are TRBV19 and TRBJ1-2; D remains unclear. The CDR3 spans 15 residues. Germline CDR1 LNHDA, CDR2 SQIVND (reference sequence). V lost 3 bases, J lost 4 bases, and 15 bases lay in between. This CDR3 reads CASSIHGSNVYGYTF. The CDR3 DNA is TGTGCCAGTAGTATTCATGGGTCCAACGTCTATGGCTACACCTTC.

This clone appeared once. This chain joins TRBV6-6 and TRBJ2-7; tentatively, D is TRBD2 (7 bases). The CDR3 sequence is 15 residues long. Trimming left V 2 bases short and J 6 bases short, with 17 bases between. The germline V gene encodes CDR1 MNHNY and CDR2 SVGAGI (reference sequence). CDR3 DNA: TGTGCCAGCAGTTACGGCCCCGGGGAGGGGGGCGAGCAGTACTTC. Translation gives CASSYGPGEGGEQYF.

The chain couples TRBV14 to TRBJ1-3; D not certain. V was pared by 0 bases and J by 0 bases, with 6 bases between. CDR3 size: 15 residues. Germline V gene data show CDR1 as SGHDN and CDR2 as FVKESK. The CDR3 here is CASSQDASSGNTIYF. The CDR3 DNA reads TGTGCCAGCAGCCAAGACGCATCCTCTGGAAACACCATATATTTT.

This clone occurred a few times. The chain has TRBV28 and TRBJ1-2; the match to TRBD1 covers 12 bases. The CDR3 length is 16 residues. V was pared by 5 bases and J by 8 bases, with 12 bases of the junction left unmatched. CDR1 and CDR2 (germline): MDHEN, SYDVKM. As DNA, the CDR3 is TGTGCCAGCAGTACCGGGACAGGGGGCAGCACAGAAGGCTACACCTTC. This encodes CASSTGTGGSTEGYTF.

The CDR3 spells CASSIDTGSLLEQYF. In DNA, the CDR3 is TGTGCCAGTAGTATTGATACAGGGAGCCTCCTCGAGCAGTACTTC. The chain joins TRBV19 to TRBJ2-7, with a possible D match to TRBD1 (6 bases). V was shortened by 3 bases and J by 6 bases, with 18 bases between the two germline ends. The CDR3 length is 15 residues. Germline CDR1 LNHDA, CDR2 SQIVND (reference sequence).

This chain's CDR3 is CASSLGGVAEETQYF. The CDR3 coding sequence is TGTGCCAGCAGCTTAGGGGGGGTTGCGGAAGAGACCCAGTACTTC. V is TRBV11-2 and J is TRBJ2-5, with D maybe TRBD2 (6 bases). Trimming removed 1 base at V and 3 bases at J, with 12 bases between. Germline V lookup: CDR1 SGHAT, CDR2 FQNNGV. The CDR3 extends over 15 amino acids. The full variable domain, rest sourced from reference TRBV11-2 and TRBJ2-5, is EAGVAQSPRYKIIEKRQSVAFWCNPISGHATLYWYQQILGQGPKLLIQFQNNGVVDDSQLPKDRFSAERLKGVDSTLKIQPAKLEDSAVYLCASSLGGVAEETQYFGPGTRLLVL.

In DNA, the CDR3 is TGTGCCAGTAGTTTCTACACCGGGGAGCTGTTTTTT. This encodes CASSFYTGELFF. The chain carries TRBV19 and TRBJ2-2; D is uncertain. The CDR3 has 12 residues. V lost 5 bases and J lost 3, with 4 bases in between. Germline V gives CDR1 LNHDA, CDR2 SQIVND (reference sequence).

The genes are TRBV7-6 and TRBJ2-6, with a possible D match to TRBD1 (5 bases). V was pared by 4 bases and J by 0 bases, with 10 bases between. The CDR3 runs to 16 residues. The V gene's germline CDR1 is SGHVS and CDR2 FNYEAQ. This CDR3 is CASSSNRNSGANVLTF. DNA for the CDR3: TGTGCCAGCAGCTCCAACAGGAACTCTGGGGCCAACGTCCTGACTTTC. Using reference TRBV7-6 and TRBJ2-6 for the parts outside the CDR3, the full variable domain is GAGVSQSPRYKVTKRGQDVALRCDPISGHVSLYWYRQALGQGPEFLTYFNYEAQQDKSGLPNDRFSAERPEGSISTLTIQRTEQRDSAMYRCASSSNRNSGANVLTFGAGSRLTVL.

The chain is built from TRBV6-1 and TRBJ1-1; D is ambiguous. The length of the CDR3 is 14 residues. Per the germline V gene, CDR1 is MNHNS and CDR2 is SASEGT. Trimming took 4 bases from V and 3 from J, leaving 12 bases between them. DNA of the CDR3: TGTGCCAGCAGTGCTGAGGGCGCTTACACTGAAGCTTTCTTT. It is translated as CASSAEGAYTEAFF.

Of note for this clone: Different DNA sequences within this sample yield the same CDR3. This rearrangement joins TRBV27 to TRBJ2-7; no reliable D call. Per germline, CDR1 MNHEY and CDR2 SMNVEV (reference sequence). CDR3 size: 13 residues. Trimming pared 6 bases from V and 2 bases from J, leaving 11 bases between. The CDR3 DNA reads as TGTGCCAGCAGCTTTGGACGCACCTACGAGCAGTACTTC. The encoded protein is CASSFGRTYEQYF.

The genes are TRBV29-1 and TRBJ2-7, with D unresolved. The CDR3 spans 12 residues. Germline CDR1 SQVTM, CDR2 ANQGSEA. V gave up 7 bases and J gave up 2 bases, with 12 bases separating them. The CDR3 DNA is TGCAGCGCCCTAGACACTGCCTACGAGCAGTACTTC. It is translated as CSALDTAYEQYF.

The chain carries TRBV9 and TRBJ2-7; 11 positions match TRBD1. The V gene's germline CDR1 is SGDLS and CDR2 YYNGEE. The CDR3 runs 14 residues. Losses at the gene ends were 4 bases for V and 2 bases for J; bases not matched to a gene: 2. The CDR3 sequence: CASSQGQGAYEQYF. The CDR3 DNA reads as TGTGCCAGCAGCCAGGGACAGGGGGCCTACGAGCAGTACTTC.